These 5 T cell receptor beta chains were all obtained from the same sample, sequenced in a study of T cell changes during pregnancy in multiple sclerosis. Generated by immunoSEQ multiplex PCR, the TCRdb table keeps only in-frame clones and is missing some. This sample has about 21,000 clones, with less than 90% found just once. The starting material was CD8+ T cells from peripheral blood mononuclear cells, obtained in the third trimester of pregnancy. The receptor source for this set is a female donor in good health, enrolled as a control in a pregnancy study.

This clone has just a few counts. The V call is TRBV6-4, the J call TRBJ2-1; 12 nucleotides line up with TRBD2. The V gene end was trimmed by 0 bases and the J gene end by 6 bases; junction bases not matched to a gene: 0. Germline V gene lookup returns CDR1 MRHNA and CDR2 SNTAGT. The CDR3 has 15 amino acids. In DNA, the CDR3 is TGTGCCAGCAGTGACTCGACTAGCGGGAGCAATGAGCAGTTCTTC. It specifies CASSDSTSGSNEQFF.

The rearrangement links TRBV6-1 to TRBJ1-5, with D perhaps TRBD1 (6 bases). Deletions cut 4 bases from V and 4 bases from J, with 11 bases between. Germline V CDR1 and CDR2: MNHNS, SASEGT. This CDR3 is built from 14 residues. The CDR3 sequence: CASSGGRSNQPQHF. CDR3 DNA sequence: TGTGCCAGCAGTGGGGGGCGGTCAAATCAGCCCCAGCATTTT.

This clone has a single count. The genes are TRBV5-1 and TRBJ1-4; 8 bases match TRBD1. Germline trimming cut 0 bases from V and 0 bases from J; bases unmatched to any gene: 1. This CDR3 region has 16 residues. In germline, CDR1 is SGHRS, CDR2 YFSETQ. The CDR3 is CASSLDRGTTNEKLFF. The CDR3 DNA reads TGCGCCAGCAGCTTGGACAGGGGGACAACTAATGAAAAACTGTTTTTT.

The chain employs TRBV4-2 and TRBJ2-7; the match to TRBD1 covers 8 bases. The CDR3 has 15 amino acids. CDR1 is LGHNA and CDR2 is YNFKEQ in the germline V gene. V was pared by 4 bases and J by 0 bases, with 5 bases of the junction left unmatched. This CDR3 is CASSRWTGSSYEQYF. CDR3 bases: TGTGCCAGCAGCCGATGGACAGGGAGCTCCTACGAGCAGTACTTC.

This sequence joins TRBV5-8 and TRBJ2-1; 9 positions agree with TRBD2. V was clipped by 2 bases and J by 9 bases; unmatched bases: 9. The V gene's germline CDR1 is SGHTS and CDR2 YDEGEE. The CDR3 consists of 15 residues. In DNA, the CDR3 is TGTGCCAGCAGCTTCCTCCTAGCGGGGAGGGGTGAGCAGTTCTTC. Its protein is CASSFLLAGRGEQFF.